The 4 T cell receptor beta chains listed next were all sequenced from one sample in a study of T cell repertoires in ileal Crohn's disease. Sequencing used immunoSEQ multiplex PCR; TCRdb keeps in-frame clones, though not all of them. The data show approximately 9,600 clones, with around 80% seen just once and about 25% held by the top ten. What was sequenced was ileal tissue. The receptor source for this set is an adult with Crohn's disease.

V usage is TRBV2 and J usage is TRBJ2-1; D is unresolved. Germline CDR1 SNHLY, CDR2 FYNNEI. The CDR3 sequence is 12 residues long. Trimming stripped 7 bases from V and 5 bases from J, with 9 bases between. The CDR3 sequence: CASIVEHNEQFF. The CDR3 DNA reads TGTGCCAGCATCGTTGAGCACAATGAGCAGTTCTTC.

This sequence joins TRBV19 and TRBJ2-1, with 13 bases that match TRBD2. Germline V lookup: CDR1 LNHDA, CDR2 SQIVND (reference sequence). Trimming at V came to 5 bases and at J to 2 bases, leaving 3 bases not matched to a gene. This CDR3 contains 16 residues. CDR3 DNA sequence: TGTGCCAGTAGTGTGGGGACTAGCGGGACCTACAATGAGCAGTTCTTC. The encoded protein is CASSVGTSGTYNEQFF.

In DNA form, the CDR3 reads TGTGCCACCAGCAGAGATCAGTTCCAAGAGACCCAGTACTTC. It codes for CATSRDQFQETQYF. J is TRBJ2-5 and V is TRBV15; D gene ambiguous. CDR1 and CDR2 (germline): LNHNV, YYDKDF (reference sequence). The length of the CDR3 is 14 residues. V was shortened by 0 bases and J by 1 base, with 6 bases between the two germline ends.

The chain employs TRBV5-4 and TRBJ2-2; 15 bases match TRBD2. Germline lookup yields CDR1 SGHNT and CDR2 YYREEE (reference sequence). The CDR3 sequence is 18 residues long. Trimming took 3 bases from V and 5 from J; bases not matched to a gene: 8. CDR3 loop: CASSYGLAGGARTGELFF. CDR3 nucleotides: TGTGCCAGCAGCTATGGACTAGCGGGGGGGGCCCGGACCGGGGAGCTGTTTTTT.